Each of the 9 T cell receptor beta chains below was sequenced from the same sample in a study of early stage breast cancer tumors. Data came from immunoSEQ multiplex PCR; TCRdb stores just in-frame clones and leaves some out. The data contain roughly 30,000 clones, 84% of them singletons. Sequences were obtained from blood. The receptors originated from a person aged 45 to 59 with breast cancer.

V gene TRBV18 combines with J gene TRBJ1-1, with D maybe TRBD1 (5 bases). The CDR3 covers 12 residues. CDR1 and CDR2 from the germline V gene are KGHSH and LQKENI. The V and J ends lost 3 bases and 5 bases respectively, with 7 bases between them. CDR3 nucleotide sequence: TGTGCCAGCTCACCGGGGGTTACTGAAGCTTTCTTT. Its translation is CASSPGVTEAFF.

V and J are TRBV5-1 and TRBJ2-5; TRBD1 aligns across 7 bases. The CDR3 runs 15 residues. Germline V gene sequence: CDR1 SGHRS, CDR2 YFSETQ. The trim removed 2 bases at V and 1 base at J, leaving 5 bases unmatched. CDR3 sequence: CASSFAGTAQETQYF. DNA of the CDR3: TGCGCCAGCAGCTTTGCCGGGACAGCCCAAGAGACCCAGTACTTC.

V is TRBV7-6 and J is TRBJ1-1; 8 bases fit TRBD1. The V gene end was trimmed by 5 bases and the J gene end by 1 base; junction bases not matched to a gene: 12. This CDR3 has 17 residues. From germline, CDR1 is SGHVS and CDR2 FNYEAQ. The CDR3 coding sequence is TGTGCCAGCAGCCTAGGGACAGGATTGATGGCGAACACTGAAGCTTTCTTT. Its protein is CASSLGTGLMANTEAFF.

This clone was observed once. The chain couples TRBV7-9 to TRBJ1-2; D is ambiguous. The CDR3 totals 15 residues. The V and J ends lost 1 base and 14 bases respectively, with 23 bases between them. Germline CDR1 and CDR2: SEHNR and FQNEAQ (reference sequence). The CDR3 is CASSLVSFRASEITF. For the CDR3, the DNA is TGTGCCAGCAGCTTAGTTTCTTTTCGGGCCTCAGAGATTACCTTC.

This sequence joins TRBV19 and TRBJ2-1; 14 nucleotides agree with TRBD2. The V gene end was trimmed by 5 bases and the J gene end by 6 bases; junction bases not matched to a gene: 6. This CDR3 is 16 amino acids long. Germline CDR1 and CDR2: LNHDA and SQIVND (reference sequence). CDR3 region: CASSLTSGRAINEQFF. As DNA, the CDR3 is TGTGCCAGTAGTCTGACTAGCGGGAGGGCTATCAATGAGCAGTTCTTC.

The rearrangement joins TRBV28 to TRBJ2-1; 8 bases are a match to TRBD1. This CDR3 region has 15 residues. V trimming: 6 bases; J trimming: 8 bases; junction bases outside the gene matches: 12. Germline assignment: CDR1 MDHEN and CDR2 SYDVKM. CDR3 in DNA: TGTGCCAGCAGCCTTGGGACAGGCCTCAGGGATGAGCAGTTCTTC. Amino acid sequence: CASSLGTGLRDEQFF. The full variable domain, with the rest looked up from reference TRBV28 and TRBJ2-1, is DVKVTQSSRYLVKRTGEKVFLECVQDMDHENMFWYRQDPGLGLRLIYFSYDVKMKEKGDIPEGYSVSREKKERFSLILESASTNQTSMYLCASSLGTGLRDEQFFGPGTRLTVL.

This clone was recorded a few times. The chain is built from TRBV9 and TRBJ1-4; TRBD1 is a possible D gene (5 bases). Trimming shortened V by 3 bases and J by 5 bases, and 11 bases separated the two germline ends. Looked up from germline, CDR1 is SGDLS and CDR2 is YYNGEE. The CDR3 has 14 residues. This chain's CDR3 is CASSGSGTNEKLFF. As DNA, the CDR3 is TGTGCCAGCAGCGGAAGCGGGACCAATGAAAAACTGTTTTTT.

CDR3 coding DNA: TGTGCCAGCAGTACCTGGACAGAGGGGGGCTACACCTTC. Translation: CASSTWTEGGYTF. This chain uses TRBV6-5 with TRBJ1-2; weak D call: TRBD1 (6 bases). The germline CDR1 and CDR2 sequences are MNHEY and SVGAGI. The CDR3 has 13 amino acids. V gave up 5 bases and J gave up 8 bases, with 15 bases separating them.

The gene calls are TRBV29-1 and TRBJ1-1, with TRBD1 as a possible D gene (6 bases). In germline, CDR1 is SQVTM, CDR2 ANQGSEA. The CDR3 runs to 13 residues. Trimming left V 7 bases short and J 0 bases short, with 12 bases between. For the CDR3, the DNA is TGCAGCGGTGGGGGGGGCCTGAACACTGAAGCTTTCTTT. Translated, it gives CSGGGGLNTEAFF.